A selection of T cell receptor beta chains follows, all from one sample in a study of shared clonotypes between healthy human individuals. Generated by immunoSEQ multiplex PCR, the TCRdb table keeps only in-frame clones and is missing some. The sample contains about 510,000 clones, roughly 79% of which appear only once. The specimen was PBMCs. The receptors were gathered from a woman aged 40 to 50 in good health. Some clones in this sample may be carry-over from other donors' samples. Both conserved end residues are part of each CDR3. A D gene is named only where the DNA matches it firmly. Some rows mark clone size as missing; the rest say once, few, many or name a class of expanded clone.

>TRBD2|-|TRBV5-1|TRBJ2-7
TGCGCCAGCAGCTTGGGGGTAGCGGGAGTGGGTTACGAGCAGTACTTC
CASSLGVAGVGYEQYF
>-|-|TRBV19|TRBJ2-7
TGTGCCAGTAGTCCGGGTGACCCCTACGAGCAGTACTTC
CASSPGDPYEQYF
>-|-|TRBV28|TRBJ2-7
TGTGCCAGCAGTCCCCGCCCTTGGGACGAGCAGTACTTC
CASSPRPWDEQYF
>-|-|TRBV13|TRBJ2-3
TGTGCCAGCAGCTTACAAGCGGGCCAGCAGTATTTT
CASSLQAGQQYF
>-|-|TRBV28|TRBJ1-5
TGTGCCAGCAGCGAACCAGGGGATCGTCAGCCCCAGCATTTT
CASSEPGDRQPQHF
>TRBD2|-|TRBV19|TRBJ2-2
TGTGCCAGTAGAGCCGAAGCGGGAGCGGACACCGGGGAGCTGTTTTTT
CASRAEAGADTGELFF
>-|-|TRBV5-1|TRBJ1-3
TGCGCCAGCAGCTTGGCAGGGAATATGGGAGGAAACACCATATATTTT
CASSLAGNMGGNTIYF
>TRBD1|few|TRBV5-1|TRBJ2-2
TGCGCCAGCAGCTTGGTACCAGGGGGCACCGGGGAGCTGTTTTTT
CASSLVPGGTGELFF
>TRBD1|-|TRBV28|TRBJ2-7
TGTGCCAGCAGTTCACCCGGGACAGGGGCCTACGAGCAGTACTTC
CASSSPGTGAYEQYF
>TRBD1|-|TRBV7-9|TRBJ2-7
TGTGCCAGCAGCCACGGACAGGTCTACGAGCAGTACTTC
CASSHGQVYEQYF
>TRBD1|-|TRBV5-1|TRBJ1-2
TGCGCCAGCAGCACCGGGACAGGGGGCTCTTATGGCTACACCTTC
CASSTGTGGSYGYTF
>TRBD2|-|TRBV28|TRBJ2-5
TGTGCCAGCAAAAGACTAGCGGGAAGGAAGACCCAGTACTTC
CASKRLAGRKTQYF
>-|-|TRBV6-5|TRBJ2-5
TGTGCCAGCAGACAAACAGGGATGGAGACCCAGTACTTC
CASRQTGMETQYF
>-|-|TRBV18|TRBJ2-5
TGTGCCAGCTCACCACCGGGACACCAAGAGACCCAGTACTTC
CASSPPGHQETQYF
>TRBD2|-|TRBV2|TRBJ2-5
TGTGCCAGCAGGGTCCGGGGGGAGCAGTACTTC
CASRVRGEQYF
>-|few|TRBV19|TRBJ2-1
TGTGCCAGTAGCCCCGCTGACGGGGCCTACAATGAGCAGTTCTTC
CASSPADGAYNEQFF
>-|-|TRBV9|TRBJ1-4
TGTGCCAGCAGCGCTCCTAATGAAAAACTGTTTTTT
CASSAPNEKLFF
>-|-|TRBV6-1|TRBJ2-5
TGTGCCAGCAGTGAAAACGAGGCAGGGAGAGGTAAAGAGACCCAGTACTTC
CASSENEAGRGKETQYF
>TRBD2|few|TRBV9|TRBJ2-1
TGTGCCAGCAGCGTAGCCTGGGGGAGGACTAGCGGGAGTAGGGAGCAGTTCTTC
CASSVAWGRTSGSREQFF
>-|few|TRBV30|TRBJ1-1
TGTGCCTGGACCCCGACTTTGAACACTGAAGCTTTCTTT
CAWTPTLNTEAFF
>TRBD1|-|TRBV7-2|TRBJ2-7
TGTGCCAGCAGCACCCGGGACAGCTCCTACGAGCAGTACTTC
CASSTRDSSYEQYF
>-|few|TRBV7-2|TRBJ2-6
TGTGCCAGCAGCACGAAGGGGACCTCTGGGGCCAACGTCCTGACTTTC
CASSTKGTSGANVLTF
>TRBD1|-|TRBV25-1|TRBJ2-5
TGTGCCAGCAGTTGGGACAGCCAAGAGACCCAGTACTTC
CASSWDSQETQYF
>-|once|TRBV4-1|TRBJ2-7
TGCGCCAGCAGCTCACTCTCCTACGAGCAGTACTTC
CASSSLSYEQYF
>TRBD2|once|TRBV28|TRBJ2-2
TGTGCCAGCAGTTTTTCTAGCGGACCGAACACCGGGGAGCTGTTTTTT
CASSFSSGPNTGELFF
>TRBD2|-|TRBV6-5|TRBJ2-1
TGTGCCAGCAGGACCCATGGACTAGCGGGAGTTTTCTTC
CASRTHGLAGVFF
>TRBD2|-|TRBV18|TRBJ2-1
TGTGCCAGCTCGCCCCTTCTCCTAGCGGAACCCTACAATGAGCAGTTCTTC
CASSPLLLAEPYNEQFF
>-|-|TRBV5-4|TRBJ2-1
TGTGCCAGCAGCGGGGGAGTTTGGGATGAGCAGTTCTTC
CASSGGVWDEQFF
>-|-|TRBV18|TRBJ1-5
TGTGCCAGCTCCGCTACTTTAATACCCCGGGGCGCCTATCAGCCCCAGCATTTT
CASSATLIPRGAYQPQHF
>-|-|TRBV28|TRBJ2-7
TGTGCCAGCAGTTCTCCGGGACACTCCTACGAGCAGTACTTC
CASSSPGHSYEQYF
>-|-|TRBV15|TRBJ1-4
TGTGCCACCAGCAGAGACTTGGGGATCGCAACTAATGAAAAACTGTTTTTT
CATSRDLGIATNEKLFF
>-|-|TRBV4-3|TRBJ2-5
TGCGCCAGCAGCCAAGATCGGGGAGAGACCCAGTACTTC
CASSQDRGETQYF
>-|-|TRBV25-1|TRBJ1-4
TGTGCCAGCAGCCGAGGGGGGGGTAATGAAAAACTGTTTTTT
CASSRGGGNEKLFF
>TRBD1|-|TRBV4-2|TRBJ2-5
TGTGCCAGCGGAATCACAGGGGACGAGACCCAGTACTTC
CASGITGDETQYF
>TRBD2|-|TRBV7-3|TRBJ2-5
TGTGCCAGCAGTTCAGCGGGACGAGAGACCCAGTACTTC
CASSSAGRETQYF
>-|-|TRBV28|TRBJ1-1
TGTGCCAGCAGGGGCCCGGGTGGATGGACTGAAGCTTTCTTT
CASRGPGGWTEAFF
>-|-|TRBV27|TRBJ2-2
TGTGCCAGCAGTCTCCCGCCTAGCGGGGAGCTGTTTTTT
CASSLPPSGELFF
>-|few|TRBV7-9|TRBJ2-7
TGTGCCAGCAGCTCTGACGGACGATCCTACGAGCAGTACTTC
CASSSDGRSYEQYF
>-|-|TRBV28|TRBJ2-3
TGTGCCAGCAGTGGGGGTCGGCGGTCTTACCCATTCACAGATACGCAGTATTTT
CASSGGRRSYPFTDTQYF
>TRBD2|-|TRBV18|TRBJ2-7
TGTGCCAGCTCTCCGGCACTAGCGGACCGCGAGCAGTACTTC
CASSPALADREQYF
>-|-|TRBV11-2|TRBJ1-4
TGTGCCAGCAGCTTAGGGGTCGATGAAAAACTGTTTTTT
CASSLGVDEKLFF
>-|-|TRBV6-5|TRBJ1-3
TGTGCCAGCCACCCCCCACAGATAACTGGAAACACCATATATTTT
CASHPPQITGNTIYF
>TRBD2|-|TRBV7-7|TRBJ2-5
TGTGCCAGCAGCCAGACTAGCGGGTCCGACCATCCACCCCAAGAGACCCAGTACTTC
CASSQTSGSDHPPQETQYF
>TRBD2|-|TRBV5-1|TRBJ2-7
TGCGCCAGCAGCTTGTTGGCGCCGGGGCTAGCGGGCTACGAGCAGTACTTC
CASSLLAPGLAGYEQYF
>-|few|TRBV14|TRBJ1-1
TGTGCCAGCAGCCAAGAGGGGGTCGGCACTGAAGCTTTCTTT
CASSQEGVGTEAFF
>TRBD2|-|TRBV6-4|TRBJ2-1
TGTGCCAGCAGTGACTCCGCTAGCGGGAGGGAAAATGAGCAGTTCTTC
CASSDSASGRENEQFF
>-|-|TRBV21-1|TRBJ1-3
TGTGCCAGCAGGCAGGGGTACCTCGCCGCGCGACTCGACTCTGGAAACACCATATATTTT
CASRQGYLAARLDSGNTIYF
>-|once|TRBV18|TRBJ2-4
TGTGCCAGCTCACGTCTCGGGTCCAAAAACATTCAGTACTTC
CASSRLGSKNIQYF
>-|few|TRBV2|TRBJ2-3
TGTGCCAGCAGTGACAGGGAAGATACGCAGTATTTT
CASSDREDTQYF
>-|-|TRBV28|TRBJ1-5
TGTGCCAGCAGCAAGCTCCCGGGTGAGCCCCAGCATTTT
CASSKLPGEPQHF
>-|few|TRBV10-3|TRBJ2-7
TGTGCCATCAGCACGGGACGCCAAGCCTACGAGCAGTACTTC
CAISTGRQAYEQYF
>-|-|TRBV29-1|TRBJ2-5
TGCAGCGTAGCCACCCAGGATATCCGCGGGGCCCAGTACTTC
CSVATQDIRGAQYF
>TRBD2|-|TRBV4-3|TRBJ2-5
TGCGCCAGCAGCCAAGAACCCCCAGCGGGAGCCCAACAAGAGACCCAGTACTTC
CASSQEPPAGAQQETQYF
>-|-|TRBV6-6|TRBJ2-1
TGTGCCAGCAGTCTTACAGGGACGTACAATGAGCAGTTCTTC
CASSLTGTYNEQFF
>-|-|TRBV11-2|TRBJ2-5
TGTGCCAGCAGCGTACAGGAACTAAAAGAGACCCAGTACTTC
CASSVQELKETQYF
>TRBD1|few|TRBV28|TRBJ1-5
TGTGCCAGCAGCACCCTAGGGGGCGGGGTACAGCCCCAGCATTTT
CASSTLGGGVQPQHF
>-|once|TRBV18|TRBJ2-5
TGTGCCAGCTCATCTGCTAAGGAGCAGTACTTC
CASSSAKEQYF
>TRBD2|-|TRBV15|TRBJ2-1
TGTGCCACCAGCAGAGATCGAGCTAGCGGGGGCATTGAGCAGTTCTTC
CATSRDRASGGIEQFF